These 23 T cell receptor beta chains share one sample of origin, sequenced in a study of long-term antiretroviral therapy in people with HIV. Survey level was the resolution at which the v3.0 immunoSEQ assay ran. Produced via immunoSEQ multiplex PCR; TCRdb's table is partial and in-frame only. The profile shows some 40,000 clones, around 93% of them singletons. The sample consisted of unsorted PBMCs, taken around 9.2 years after starting antiretroviral therapy. These TCRs come from a man aged 25 to 45 with HIV.

The chain recombines TRBV19 with TRBJ1-5; D is uncertain. CDR1 and CDR2 (germline): LNHDA, SQIVND (reference sequence). The CDR3 covers 13 residues. Trimming stripped 8 bases from V and 5 bases from J, with 13 bases between. The CDR3 coding sequence is TGTGCCAGTGTGATGGGCGGGCATCAGCCCCAGCATTTT. It yields the protein CASVMGGHQPQHF.

The V gene is TRBV7-9, the J gene TRBJ1-4; D is ambiguous. Trimming pared 5 bases from V and 0 bases from J, leaving 13 bases between. The CDR3 covers 16 residues. Per germline, CDR1 SEHNR and CDR2 FQNEAQ (reference sequence). The CDR3 sequence is CASSPLQYSTNEKLFF. The CDR3 DNA sequence: TGTGCCAGCAGCCCTCTACAGTATTCAACTAATGAAAAACTGTTTTTT. The variable domain in full, completed from reference TRBV7-9 and TRBJ1-4, reads DTGVSQNPRHKITKRGQNVTFRCDPISEHNRLYWYRQTLGQGPEFLTYFQNEAQLEKSRLLSDRFSAERPKGSFSTLEIQRTEQGDSAMYLCASSPLQYSTNEKLFFGSGTQLSVL.

The rearrangement links TRBV4-1 to TRBJ1-2; D not certain. Germline values: CDR1 MGHRA, CDR2 YSYEKL. The length of the CDR3 is 14 residues. Trimming removed 1 base from V and 4 bases from J, with 10 bases in between. The CDR3 loop reads CASSQGRPVYGYTF. Here the CDR3 DNA reads TGCGCCAGCAGCCAAGGACGCCCGGTCTATGGCTACACCTTC.

This chain uses TRBV2 with TRBJ1-2; TRBD1 might be the D (6 bases). Per the germline V gene, CDR1 is SNHLY and CDR2 is FYNNEI. This CDR3 comprises 14 residues. V gave up 3 bases and J gave up 5 bases, with 13 bases separating them. The DNA of the CDR3 is TGTGCCAGCAGTGAGCTACAGGGCGTTTATGGCTACACCTTC. Amino acids: CASSELQGVYGYTF. Using reference TRBV2 and TRBJ1-2 for the parts outside the CDR3, the full variable domain is EPEVTQTPSHQVTQMGQEVILRCVPISNHLYFYWYRQILGQKVEFLVSFYNNEISEKSEIFDDQFSVERPDGSNFTLKIRSTKLEDSAMYFCASSELQGVYGYTFGSGTRLTVV.

This clone appeared a single time. The chain joins TRBV7-2 to TRBJ2-4; perhaps TRBD2 as D (7 bases). Germline lookup yields CDR1 SGHTA and CDR2 FQGNSA. The CDR3 runs 18 residues. Trimming removed 1 base from V and 0 bases from J, with 16 bases in between. CDR3 nucleotide sequence: TGTGCCAGCAGCTTAGGGGGGGGGCGATCCGTAGCCAAAAACATTCAGTACTTC. This encodes CASSLGGGRSVAKNIQYF.

The chain carries TRBV7-8 and TRBJ2-1, with 11 bases that match TRBD1. CDR1 SGHVS and CDR2 FQNEAQ come from the germline V gene. The V segment lost 4 bases and the J segment 1 base; nucleotides outside the gene matches: 6. The CDR3 totals 17 residues. The CDR3 spells CASSWEGQGDSYNEQFF. In DNA, the CDR3 is TGTGCCAGCAGCTGGGAGGGACAGGGGGATTCCTACAATGAGCAGTTCTTC.

V usage is TRBV28 and J usage is TRBJ1-5; D perhaps matches TRBD1 (5 bases). V shed 5 bases and J shed 9 bases, with 14 bases lying between them. Germline CDR1 reads MDHEN; CDR2 reads SYDVKM. CDR3 size: 13 residues. The CDR3 nucleotides are TGTGCCAGCAGTCCAAGGCAGGGAAGGCCCCAGCATTTT. Its translation: CASSPRQGRPQHF.

The chain uses TRBV6-5 and TRBJ1-2; D is uncertain. The germline V gene has CDR1 MNHEY and CDR2 SVGAGI. Trimming removed 6 bases at V and 2 bases at J, with 13 bases between. CDR3 length equals 14 residues. The CDR3 DNA follows: TGTGCCAGCAGCCGACCTCAGGAGAACTATGGCTACACCTTC. It specifies CASSRPQENYGYTF.

The chain links TRBV9 to TRBJ2-5, with 9 bases fitting TRBD2. J gave up 4 bases and V 0 bases, and 4 bases lay outside the gene matches. Looked up from germline, CDR1 is SGDLS and CDR2 is YYNGEE. This CDR3 is built from 15 residues. CDR3 DNA sequence: TGTGCCAGCAGCGTAGGAGTAGCGGGGGCAGAGACCCAGTACTTC. It specifies CASSVGVAGAETQYF.

The CDR3: CAISGGPTGLQTQYF. The CDR3 nucleotides are TGTGCCATCAGCGGCGGCCCGACGGGATTGCAGACCCAGTACTTC. The chain employs TRBV10-3 and TRBJ2-5; TRBD2 might be the D (5 bases). Germline CDR1 and CDR2: ENHRY and SYGVKD. The V gene lost 6 bases and the J gene lost 6 bases, with 20 bases spanning the gap. The CDR3 has 15 residues.

The rearrangement joins TRBV27 to TRBJ2-2, with D perhaps matching TRBD2 (5 bases). Germline V gene sequence: CDR1 MNHEY, CDR2 SMNVEV (reference sequence). The CDR3 is 15 residues long. Trimming cost V 5 bases and J 1 base, with 11 bases left between them. The CDR3 nucleotides read TGTGCCAGCAGTGCAACTAGGCAGAACACCGGGGAGCTGTTTTTT. Translation: CASSATRQNTGELFF.

The V and J genes are TRBV4-1 and TRBJ2-3; D may be TRBD2 (5 bases). Trimming took 4 bases from V and 3 from J, leaving 14 bases between them. Per the germline V gene, CDR1 is MGHRA and CDR2 is YSYEKL. CDR3 length: 15 residues. In DNA, the CDR3 is TGCGCCAGCAGCCCCGCGCGGGCCATTACAGATACGCAGTATTTT. Translating gives CASSPARAITDTQYF.

The chain carries TRBV2 and TRBJ2-3; D remains unclear. This CDR3 contains 16 residues. The germline V gene has CDR1 SNHLY and CDR2 FYNNEI. V gave up 3 bases and J gave up 3 bases, with 16 bases separating them. The CDR3 DNA is TGTGCCAGCAGTGAGATAGTAGACTCCGCAACAGATACGCAGTATTTT. This gives the protein CASSEIVDSATDTQYF.

This chain connects TRBV2 to TRBJ2-3, with D hard to call. Between the trimmed V and J ends, which lost 3 bases and 0 bases, there was a span of 7 bases. This CDR3 is 14 amino acids long. Germline V gene lookup returns CDR1 SNHLY and CDR2 FYNNEI. In DNA, the CDR3 is TGTGCCAGCAGTGACGTATCTAGCACAGATACGCAGTATTTT. Translating it yields CASSDVSSTDTQYF.

This clone was seen just once. The J gene is TRBJ2-2, the V gene TRBV5-4; maybe TRBD1 (6 bases). The length of the CDR3 is 17 residues. Trimming pared 4 bases from V and 3 bases from J, leaving 19 bases between. Germline CDR1 and CDR2: SGHNT and YYREEE (reference sequence). The CDR3 DNA is TGTGCCAGCAGCACAGATCCTACAGGGTATTACACCGGGGAGCTGTTTTTT. This codes for CASSTDPTGYYTGELFF. The full variable domain, its missing parts supplied by reference TRBV5-4 and TRBJ2-2, is ETGVTQSPTHLIKTRGQQVTLRCSSQSGHNTVSWYQQALGQGPQFIFQYYREEENGRGNFPPRFSGLQFPNYSSELNVNALELDDSALYLCASSTDPTGYYTGELFFGEGSRLTVL.

For the CDR3, the DNA is TGTGCCAGCAGAGGAGACCGACCCTACGAGCAGTACTTC. Encoded protein: CASRGDRPYEQYF. This chain links TRBV27 with TRBJ2-7; D remains ambiguous. Germline-derived CDR1 and CDR2 are MNHEY and SMNVEV (reference sequence). The CDR3 is 13 residues long. The V and J ends lost 6 bases and 2 bases respectively, with 11 bases between them.

The J gene is TRBJ1-3, the V gene TRBV28, with a tentative D call TRBD1 (5 bases). The CDR3 runs to 13 residues. Germline V lookup: CDR1 MDHEN, CDR2 SYDVKM. Trimming left V 4 bases short and J 5 bases short, with 9 bases between. CDR3 in amino acids: CASSSGIRNTIYF. The CDR3 nucleotides are TGTGCCAGCAGTTCAGGGATCCGAAACACCATATATTTT.

The DNA of the CDR3 is TGTGCCAGCAGGGGACAGAGCACAGATACGCAGTATTTT. Its protein product is CASRGQSTDTQYF. The chain couples TRBV28 to TRBJ2-3, with 7 bases fitting TRBD1. Germline trimming cut 6 bases from V and 0 bases from J; bases unmatched to any gene: 0. CDR1 and CDR2 (germline): MDHEN, SYDVKM. The CDR3 sequence is 13 residues long.

Only one count was recorded for this clone. This chain joins TRBV28 and TRBJ2-2; 9 bases align to TRBD2. Germline-derived CDR1 and CDR2 are MDHEN and SYDVKM. The CDR3 loop spans 18 amino acids. V was clipped by 3 bases and J by 0 bases; unmatched bases: 8. The CDR3 protein is CASSLTSGPTPNTGELFF. The DNA of the CDR3 is TGTGCCAGCAGTTTGACTAGCGGACCTACTCCGAACACCGGGGAGCTGTTTTTT.

This chain uses TRBV9 with TRBJ2-4; D gene uncertain. The V gene lost 0 bases and the J gene lost 5 bases, with 6 bases spanning the gap. CDR1 is SGDLS, CDR2 YYNGEE, per germline. The CDR3 loop spans 13 amino acids. CDR3 DNA sequence: TGTGCCAGCAGCGTAGGGGATCAAAACATTCAGTACTTC. This codes for CASSVGDQNIQYF.

V gene TRBV5-6 combines with J gene TRBJ2-7, with TRBD1 matching over 8 bases. Germline values: CDR1 SGHDT, CDR2 YYEEEE. The CDR3 spans 15 residues. With V trimmed by 4 bases and J by 3 bases, 9 bases remained unmatched. The CDR3 protein is CASSGGGTGGYEQYV. In DNA, the CDR3 is TGTGCCAGCAGCGGAGGCGGAACAGGGGGCTACGAGCAGTACGTC.

The V and J genes are TRBV2 and TRBJ2-1; TRBD2 matches 7 bases. CDR1 SNHLY and CDR2 FYNNEI come from the germline V gene. With V trimmed by 7 bases and J by 3 bases, 6 bases remained unmatched. This CDR3 has 14 residues. CDR3 sequence: CASTRGGVYNEQFF. In nucleotides, the CDR3 is TGTGCCAGCACCCGCGGGGGTGTCTACAATGAGCAGTTCTTC.

The chain links TRBV4-1 to TRBJ2-7; 7 bases line up with TRBD1. Germline loops: CDR1 MGHRA, CDR2 YSYEKL. V dropped 3 bases and J dropped 4; count of bases not matched to a gene: 6. The CDR3 runs 14 residues. The CDR3 protein is CASSQGQGVYEQYF. CDR3 bases: TGCGCCAGCAGCCAGGGCCAGGGGGTTTACGAGCAGTACTTC.